This T cell receptor beta chain was documented in a study of CD8 T cells in ankylosing spondylitis (dated by TCRdb to about 2017). For context, the study as a whole: The study set out to find disease-linked TCR variants by profiling T cell receptor beta repertoires in ankylosing spondylitis patients and healthy donors. In total, the full study cohort was made up of 100 to 140 healthy donors and 25 or so ankylosing spondylitis patients. Samples of peripheral blood were taken, and for ankylosing spondylitis patients, synovial fluid was collected as well. Broader findings and caveats from the paper: In peripheral blood, the disease-linked clones were found at relatively low frequencies and had a CD8+ phenotype. Blood from ankylosing spondylitis patients appeared to be characterized by a TCR beta motif composed of under 10 highly homologous amino acid variants. The disease-linked clones were reported as significantly enriched in matched synovial fluid samples from ankylosing spondylitis patients. Some TCR beta motif variants had previously been reported in synovial fluid and blood of reactive arthritis patients, which suggested common disease-initiation mechanisms.

Taken from cysteine to phenylalanine, the CDR3 has 14 residues. Of all the DNA, just the CDR3 is kept, 42 bases in frame from base 1. V is clipped by 0 bases and J by 0 bases, and the sequence between their germline boundaries is 6 bases long. For CDR1 and CDR2, the germline V gene lists SGHTA and FQGNSA. TCRdb names Illumina HiSeq 2500 as the instrument used. Quantitative 5'-RACE with molecular barcodes was used to prepare TCR beta libraries. As for the original processing: To identify disease-linked TCR variants, a new computational method was used, one built on a probabilistic model of VDJ rearrangement. TCRdb ran its own pipeline on the public reads, namely fastp trimming at Q25 and MiXCR clone calling, and kept in-frame beta chains. CDR3 protein duplicates are merged, each entry listing the most common genes and DNA. These V and J calls are TCRdb output, not the study's own analysis. The sample profile shows about 310,000 distinct CDR3 sequences; 20% of them were found once. About 3.7% of the sample is in the top ten clones.

This clonotype was recorded at least ten times. This clone's antigen is unknown. No base-level quality is on record; no much larger clone is a single base apart. The rearrangement joined TRBV7-2 to TRBJ2-7, and the D gene may be TRBD2, 6 bases matching. Material for sequencing was blood, either unsorted or a sorted T cell fraction (not recorded which). The TCR originated in a female donor with ankylosing spondylitis or in good health (not recorded which). The bases read TGTGCCAGCAGCTTAGCGCGGGACTCCTACGAGCAGTACTTC. This codes for CASSLARDSYEQYF.